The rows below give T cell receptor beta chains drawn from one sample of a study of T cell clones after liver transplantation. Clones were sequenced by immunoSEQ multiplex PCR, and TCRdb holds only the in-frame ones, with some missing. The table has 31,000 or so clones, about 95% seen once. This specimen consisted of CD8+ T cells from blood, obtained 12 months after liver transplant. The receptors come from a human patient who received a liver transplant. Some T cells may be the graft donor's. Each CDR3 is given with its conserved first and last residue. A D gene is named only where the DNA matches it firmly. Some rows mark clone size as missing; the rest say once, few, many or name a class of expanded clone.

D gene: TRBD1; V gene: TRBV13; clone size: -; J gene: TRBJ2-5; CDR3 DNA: TGTGCCAGCAGCTTAGGCCCCGGGACAGGGGAGCAAGAGACCCAGTACTTC; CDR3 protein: CASSLGPGTGEQETQYF
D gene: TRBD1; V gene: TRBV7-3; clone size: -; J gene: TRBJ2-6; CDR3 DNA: TGTGCCAGCAGCTCCTATCCCCGGGACAGGGTCTCTGGGGCCAACGTCCTGACTTTC; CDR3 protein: CASSSYPRDRVSGANVLTF
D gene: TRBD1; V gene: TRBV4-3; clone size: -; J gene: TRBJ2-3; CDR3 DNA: TGCGCCAGCAGCCAACTCACCGGGACAGCGGATACGCAGTATTTT; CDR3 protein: CASSQLTGTADTQYF
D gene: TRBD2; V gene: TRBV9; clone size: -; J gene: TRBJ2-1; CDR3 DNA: TGTGCCAGCAGCGAGGGACTAGCTAGCAATGAGCAGTTCTTC; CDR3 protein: CASSEGLASNEQFF
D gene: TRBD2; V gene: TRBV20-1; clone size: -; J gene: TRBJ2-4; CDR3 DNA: TGCAGTGCAGGACTAGGAAACATTCAGTACTTC; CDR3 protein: CSAGLGNIQYF
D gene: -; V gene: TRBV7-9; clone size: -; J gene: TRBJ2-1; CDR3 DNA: TGTGCCAGCAGCTTATTTCAGGACAATGAGCAGTTCTTC; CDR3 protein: CASSLFQDNEQFF
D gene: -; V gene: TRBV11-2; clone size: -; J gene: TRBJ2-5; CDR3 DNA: TGTGCCAGCAGCTTGGATGGGGAGACCCAGTACTTC; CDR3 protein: CASSLDGETQYF
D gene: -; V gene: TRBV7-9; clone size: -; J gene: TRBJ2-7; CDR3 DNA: TGTGCCAGCAGCCCCGGACTGGGCTTCGGCGAGCAGTACTTC; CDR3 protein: CASSPGLGFGEQYF
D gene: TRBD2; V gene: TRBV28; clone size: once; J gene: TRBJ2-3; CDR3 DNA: TGTGCCAGCAGTTTGGGCCCGGGGGGGGTAGATACGCAGTATTTT; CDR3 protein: CASSLGPGGVDTQYF
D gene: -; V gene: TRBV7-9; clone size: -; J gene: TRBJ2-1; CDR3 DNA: TGTGCCAGCAGCTGGAGGAGCCCCGACAATGAGCAGTTCTTC; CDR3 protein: CASSWRSPDNEQFF
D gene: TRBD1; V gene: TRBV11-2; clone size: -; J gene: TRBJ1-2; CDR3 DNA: TGTGCCAGCAGCGGGGACAGGGCGAATGTTGGCTACACCTTC; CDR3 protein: CASSGDRANVGYTF
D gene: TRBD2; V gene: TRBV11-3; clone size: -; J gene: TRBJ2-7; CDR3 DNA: TGTGCCAGCAGCTTAGGGGAGCGGGAGGAGGGCTACGAGCAGTACTTC; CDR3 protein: CASSLGEREEGYEQYF
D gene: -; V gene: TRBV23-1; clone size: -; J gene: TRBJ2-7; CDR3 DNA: TGCGCCAGCACCCCCCTACCGGCAGGCACCTACGAGCAGTACTTC; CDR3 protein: CASTPLPAGTYEQYF
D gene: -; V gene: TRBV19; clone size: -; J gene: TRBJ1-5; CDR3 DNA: TGTGCCAGTAGTATATGGCCGGGGCAGCCCCAGCATTTT; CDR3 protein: CASSIWPGQPQHF
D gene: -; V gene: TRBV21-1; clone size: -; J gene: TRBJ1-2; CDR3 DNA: TGTGCCAGCAGCAAAGACGGGCCCTCATGGGGCTATGGCTACACCTTC; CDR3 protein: CASSKDGPSWGYGYTF
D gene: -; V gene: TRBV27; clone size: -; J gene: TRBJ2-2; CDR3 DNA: TGTGCCAGCAGTACCCTGAGACTCGGGGAGCTGTTTTTT; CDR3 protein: CASSTLRLGELFF
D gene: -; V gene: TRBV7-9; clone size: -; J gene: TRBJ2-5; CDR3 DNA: TGTGCCAGCAGCTCCCCGAACAGGGAGGAGACCCAGTACTTC; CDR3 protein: CASSSPNREETQYF
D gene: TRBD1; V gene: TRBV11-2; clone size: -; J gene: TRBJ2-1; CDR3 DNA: TGTGCCAGCAGCTTCGGACCCGGGACAGGGGTTCTTGAGCAGTTCTTC; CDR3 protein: CASSFGPGTGVLEQFF
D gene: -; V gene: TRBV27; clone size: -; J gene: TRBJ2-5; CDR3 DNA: TGTGCCAGCAGTTTAATCCCTACAGGGTTGGAGACCCAGTACTTC; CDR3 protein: CASSLIPTGLETQYF
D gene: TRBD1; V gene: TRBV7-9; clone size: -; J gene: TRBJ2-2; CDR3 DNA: TGTGCCAGCAGACGACAGGGGACGGCGCCCGGGGAGCTGTTTTTT; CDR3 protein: CASRRQGTAPGELFF
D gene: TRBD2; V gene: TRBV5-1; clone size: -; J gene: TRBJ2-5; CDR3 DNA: TGCGCCAGCAGCTTGGTTATGGGACTAGCGGAACAAGAGACCCAGTACTTC; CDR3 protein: CASSLVMGLAEQETQYF
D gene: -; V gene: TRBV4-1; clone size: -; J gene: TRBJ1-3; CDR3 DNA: TGCGCCAGCAGCCAAGGGGGGGAAGAAAACACCATATATTTT; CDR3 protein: CASSQGGEENTIYF
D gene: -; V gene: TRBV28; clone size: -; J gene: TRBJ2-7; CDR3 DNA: TGTGCCAGCAGAAAACAGGGGGGGGTCTACGAGCAGTACTTC; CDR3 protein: CASRKQGGVYEQYF
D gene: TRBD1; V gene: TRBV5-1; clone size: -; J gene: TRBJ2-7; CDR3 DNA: TGCGCCAGCAGCGACGGGACAGGGGACTACGAGCAGTACTTC; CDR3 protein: CASSDGTGDYEQYF
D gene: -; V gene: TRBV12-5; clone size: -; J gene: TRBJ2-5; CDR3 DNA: TGTGCTAGTGGTTTGGTACAAGTAGGGCTGGAGACCCAGTACTTC; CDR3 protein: CASGLVQVGLETQYF
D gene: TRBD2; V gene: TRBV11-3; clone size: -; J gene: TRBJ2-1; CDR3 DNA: TGTGCCAGCAGCCCCGCCCTTGGGCGGGAGGGTGCGAATGAGCAGTTCTTC; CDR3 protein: CASSPALGREGANEQFF
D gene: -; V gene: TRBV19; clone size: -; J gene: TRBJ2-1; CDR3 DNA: TGTGCCAGTAGTGCCTCCGGGACGAATAAATACAATGAGCAGTTCTTC; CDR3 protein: CASSASGTNKYNEQFF
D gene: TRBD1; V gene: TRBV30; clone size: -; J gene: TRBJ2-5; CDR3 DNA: TGTGCCTGGAGCATAGGGACAGGGAGAACCCAGTACTTC; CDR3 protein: CAWSIGTGRTQYF
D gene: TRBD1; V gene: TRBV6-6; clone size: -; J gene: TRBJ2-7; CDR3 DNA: TGTGCCAGCAGTTACTCTGGGACAGGGGGCTACGAGCAGTACTTC; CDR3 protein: CASSYSGTGGYEQYF
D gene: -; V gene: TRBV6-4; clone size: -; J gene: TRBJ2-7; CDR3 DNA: TGTGCCAGCAGTGTAGTTTACGAGCAGTACTTC; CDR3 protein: CASSVVYEQYF
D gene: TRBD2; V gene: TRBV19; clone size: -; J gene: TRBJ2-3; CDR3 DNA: TGTGCCAGTAGTGTAGCGGGATTACGCACAGATACGCAGTATTTT; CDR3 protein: CASSVAGLRTDTQYF
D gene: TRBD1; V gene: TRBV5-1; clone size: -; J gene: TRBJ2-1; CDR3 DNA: TGCGCCAGCAGGGAGGGGGACAGGGCCTACAATGAGCAGTTCTTC; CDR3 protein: CASREGDRAYNEQFF
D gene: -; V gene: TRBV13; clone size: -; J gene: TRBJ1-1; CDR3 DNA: TGTGCCAGCGGAGAAGGAAGAGGCACTGAAGCTTTCTTT; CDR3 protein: CASGEGRGTEAFF
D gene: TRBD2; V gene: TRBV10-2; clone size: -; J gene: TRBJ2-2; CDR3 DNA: TGCGCCAGCAGTGAAACGGGAGGGCCGACCGGGGAGCTGTTTTTT; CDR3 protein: CASSETGGPTGELFF
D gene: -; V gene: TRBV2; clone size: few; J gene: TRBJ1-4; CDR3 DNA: TGTGCCAGCACCCTGGGTAGGGTGTCTAATGAAAAACTGTTTTTT; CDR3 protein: CASTLGRVSNEKLFF
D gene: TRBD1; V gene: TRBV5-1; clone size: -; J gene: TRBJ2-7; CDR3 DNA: TGCGCCAGCACGATACAGGGGGCCGCCGAGCAGTACTTC; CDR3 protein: CASTIQGAAEQYF
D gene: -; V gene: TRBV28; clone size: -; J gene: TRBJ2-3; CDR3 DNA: TGTGCCAGCAGTTTATGGGCAGGGGATTCTAGCACAGATACGCAGTATTTT; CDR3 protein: CASSLWAGDSSTDTQYF
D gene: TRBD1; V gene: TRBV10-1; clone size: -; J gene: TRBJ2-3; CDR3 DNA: TGCGCCAGCAGTGAGTCTTCGACAGGGTACACAGATACGCAGTATTTT; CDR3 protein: CASSESSTGYTDTQYF
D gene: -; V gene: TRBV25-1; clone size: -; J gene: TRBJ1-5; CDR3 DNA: TGTGCCAGCAGTGAATTCTTAAGGTGCGGTAGCAATCAGCCCCAGCATTTT; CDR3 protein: CASSEFLRCGSNQPQHF
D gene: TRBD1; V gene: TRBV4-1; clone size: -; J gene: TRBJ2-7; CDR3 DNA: TGCGCCAGCAGCCCGTCCCCCGACAGGGTCGGGGAGCAGTACTTC; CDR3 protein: CASSPSPDRVGEQYF
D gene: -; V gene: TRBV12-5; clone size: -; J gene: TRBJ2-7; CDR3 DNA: TGTGCTAGTGGTCAAGAAGGGACGGGGCTGGAACAGTACTTC; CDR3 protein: CASGQEGTGLEQYF
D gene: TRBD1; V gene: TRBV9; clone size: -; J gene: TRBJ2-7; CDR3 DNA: TGTGCCAGCAGCGGAGGGGGGACAGGGGCTACCCACGAGCAGTACTTC; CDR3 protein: CASSGGGTGATHEQYF
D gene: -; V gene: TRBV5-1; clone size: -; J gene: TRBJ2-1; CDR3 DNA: TGCGCCAGCAGCTTGGAGCTAGTTGCCGACAATGAGCAGTTCTTC; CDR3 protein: CASSLELVADNEQFF
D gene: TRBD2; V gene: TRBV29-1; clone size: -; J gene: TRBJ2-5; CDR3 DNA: TGCAGCGTTGAACACGCCCAGGGGACTAGCGTTTCTCAAGAGACCCAGTACTTC; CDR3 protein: CSVEHAQGTSVSQETQYF
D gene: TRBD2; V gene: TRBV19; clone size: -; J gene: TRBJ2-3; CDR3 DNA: TGTGCCAGTAGTCCCGCGGGTAGCGGGAGTGGTGATACGCAGTATTTT; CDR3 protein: CASSPAGSGSGDTQYF
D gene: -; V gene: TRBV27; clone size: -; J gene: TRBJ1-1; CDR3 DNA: TGTGCCAGCAGTTTATGGGTGGATGGGGTCACTGAAGCTTTCTTT; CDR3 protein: CASSLWVDGVTEAFF
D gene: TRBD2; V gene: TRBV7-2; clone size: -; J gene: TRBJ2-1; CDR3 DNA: TGTGCCAGCAGCTTGCTAGATGCACTAGCGGAGGGGGGCGATGAGCAGTTCTTC; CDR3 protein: CASSLLDALAEGGDEQFF
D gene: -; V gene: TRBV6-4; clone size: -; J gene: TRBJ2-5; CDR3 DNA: TGTGCCAGCAGTGTATGGAGAACGGAGACCCAGTACTTC; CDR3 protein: CASSVWRTETQYF
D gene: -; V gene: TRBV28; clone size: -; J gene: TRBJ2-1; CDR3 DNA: TGTGCCAGCAGTTTCCATCTAAGGGGGCTAGCGGGTCCCCAGGACTCCTACAATGAGCAGTTCTTC; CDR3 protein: CASSFHLRGLAGPQDSYNEQFF
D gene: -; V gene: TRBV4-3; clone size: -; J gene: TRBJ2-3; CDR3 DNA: TGCGCCAGCAGCCAAGACCAGGGACTGAGCACAGATACGCAGTATTTT; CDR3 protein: CASSQDQGLSTDTQYF
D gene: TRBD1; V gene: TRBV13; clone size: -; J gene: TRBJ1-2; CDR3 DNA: TGTGCCAGCAGCGCCCGGACAGGGGTTGGGTCGAATGGCTACACCTTC; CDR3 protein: CASSARTGVGSNGYTF
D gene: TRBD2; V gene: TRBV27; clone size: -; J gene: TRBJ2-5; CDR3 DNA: TGTGCCAGCAGCCAAACTCCGGGACTAGCGGGAGGGTTGACCCAGACCCAGTACTTC; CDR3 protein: CASSQTPGLAGGLTQTQYF
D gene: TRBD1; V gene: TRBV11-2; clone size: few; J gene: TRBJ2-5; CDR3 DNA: TGTGCCAGCAGCTTAGAAAGCGGACAGGGAGAGACCCAGTACTTC; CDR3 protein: CASSLESGQGETQYF
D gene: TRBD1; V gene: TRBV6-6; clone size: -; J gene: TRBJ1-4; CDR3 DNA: TGTGCCAGCAGTTTATCCCGACAGGGCAATGAAAAACTGTTTTTT; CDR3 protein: CASSLSRQGNEKLFF
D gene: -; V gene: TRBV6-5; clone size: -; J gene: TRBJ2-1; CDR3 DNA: TGTGCCAGCAGTTACCCCGGGGCCTACAATGAGCAGTTCTTC; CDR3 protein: CASSYPGAYNEQFF